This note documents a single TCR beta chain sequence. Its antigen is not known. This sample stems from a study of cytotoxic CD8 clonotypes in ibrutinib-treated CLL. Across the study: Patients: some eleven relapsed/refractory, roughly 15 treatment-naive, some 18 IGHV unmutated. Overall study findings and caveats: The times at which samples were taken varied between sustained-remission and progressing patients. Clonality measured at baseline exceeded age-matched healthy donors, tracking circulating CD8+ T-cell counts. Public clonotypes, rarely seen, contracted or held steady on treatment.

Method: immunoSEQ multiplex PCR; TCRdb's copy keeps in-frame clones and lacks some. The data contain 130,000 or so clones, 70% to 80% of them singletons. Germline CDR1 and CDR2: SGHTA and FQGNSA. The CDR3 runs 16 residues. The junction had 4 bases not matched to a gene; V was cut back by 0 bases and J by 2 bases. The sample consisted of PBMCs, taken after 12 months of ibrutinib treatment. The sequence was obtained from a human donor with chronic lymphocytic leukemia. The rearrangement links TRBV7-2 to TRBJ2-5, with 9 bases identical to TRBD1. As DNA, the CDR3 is TGTGCCAGCAGCTTAGCTCCGGGACAGGGTCAAGAGACCCAGTACTTC. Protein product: CASSLAPGQGQETQYF.